The sequence of this TCR beta chain was determined in a study of identical twins. MiXCR, applied by TCRdb to the 5' RACE reads, yields one record per CDR3 protein. The sample has roughly 720,000 distinct CDR3 sequences, 15% to 20% seen once. Regarding this clonotype: The target antigen is unknown.

Per the germline V gene, CDR1 is LGHNA and CDR2 is YSLEER. The CDR3 has 16 amino acids. The ends were cut back, 4 bases at V and 1 base at J, with 17 bases in the middle. Study-wide points: Instead of following the same donors, the conclusions were based on cross-sectional statistical analysis. It was possible that invariant MAIT and iNKT cells partly confounded the zero-insertion analyses.

The sample also formed part of further work on T cells expressing NK-cell markers. Per that study: Clones of NKG2C+ T cells that had expanded were of unclear HCMV specificity.

The rearrangement joins TRBV4-3 to TRBJ2-7; D is ambiguous. Sequenced input: PBMCs. The TCR originated in a woman between 18 and 30 years old in good health. This CDR3 reads CASSLGALKGSYEQYF. The CDR3 DNA reads TGCGCCAGCAGCCTAGGAGCCCTGAAAGGTTCCTACGAGCAGTACTTC.